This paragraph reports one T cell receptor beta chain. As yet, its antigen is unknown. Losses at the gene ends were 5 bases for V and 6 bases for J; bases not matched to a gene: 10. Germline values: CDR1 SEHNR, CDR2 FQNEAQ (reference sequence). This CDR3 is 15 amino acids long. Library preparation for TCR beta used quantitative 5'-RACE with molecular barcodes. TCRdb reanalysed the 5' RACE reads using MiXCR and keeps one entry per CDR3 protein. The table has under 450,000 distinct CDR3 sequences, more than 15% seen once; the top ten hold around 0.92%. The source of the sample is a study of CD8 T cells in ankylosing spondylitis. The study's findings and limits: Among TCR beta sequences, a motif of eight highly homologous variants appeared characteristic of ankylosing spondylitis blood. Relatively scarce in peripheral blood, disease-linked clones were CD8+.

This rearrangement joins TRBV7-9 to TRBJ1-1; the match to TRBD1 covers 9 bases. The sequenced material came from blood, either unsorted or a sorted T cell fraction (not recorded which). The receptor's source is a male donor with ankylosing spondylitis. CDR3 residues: CASSTGTGSFAEAFF. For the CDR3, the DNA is TGTGCCAGCAGCACCGGGACAGGGTCTTTCGCTGAAGCTTTCTTT.